In this sample, the clone carrying this T cell receptor (beta chain) turned up once. Measured with immunoSEQ multiplex PCR; TCRdb has only the in-frame clones, and not every one. The sample lists over 150,000 clones; 75% to 90% were seen once. These data come from a study of blood T cell repertoires in COVID-19. V gave up 2 bases and J gave up 3 bases, with 11 bases separating them. CDR1 SGHVS and CDR2 FQNEAQ come from the germline V gene. The CDR3 runs to 14 residues. This chain joins TRBV7-8 and TRBJ2-7; tentative D call: TRBD1 (6 bases). The sample was peripheral blood. The clonotype comes from a man aged 30-40 years with acute or convalescent COVID-19. The CDR3 DNA sequence: TGTGCCAGCAGCTTAACGGGACAACTCTACGAGCAGTACTTC. Translated, it gives CASSLTGQLYEQYF.